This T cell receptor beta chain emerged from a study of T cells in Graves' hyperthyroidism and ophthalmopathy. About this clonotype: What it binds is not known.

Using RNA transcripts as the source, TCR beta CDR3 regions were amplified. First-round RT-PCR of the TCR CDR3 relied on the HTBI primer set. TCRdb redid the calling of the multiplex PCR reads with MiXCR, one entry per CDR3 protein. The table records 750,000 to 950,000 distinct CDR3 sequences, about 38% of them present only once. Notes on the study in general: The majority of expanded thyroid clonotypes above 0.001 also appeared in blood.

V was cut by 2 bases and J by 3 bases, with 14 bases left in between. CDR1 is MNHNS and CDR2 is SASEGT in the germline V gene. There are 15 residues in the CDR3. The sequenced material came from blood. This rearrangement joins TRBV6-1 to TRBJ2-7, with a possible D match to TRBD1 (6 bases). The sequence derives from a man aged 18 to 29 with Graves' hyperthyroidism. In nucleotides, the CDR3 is TGTGCCAGCAGTGAACAGGAACAAGGGGGCTACGAGCAGTACTTC. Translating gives CASSEQEQGGYEQYF.